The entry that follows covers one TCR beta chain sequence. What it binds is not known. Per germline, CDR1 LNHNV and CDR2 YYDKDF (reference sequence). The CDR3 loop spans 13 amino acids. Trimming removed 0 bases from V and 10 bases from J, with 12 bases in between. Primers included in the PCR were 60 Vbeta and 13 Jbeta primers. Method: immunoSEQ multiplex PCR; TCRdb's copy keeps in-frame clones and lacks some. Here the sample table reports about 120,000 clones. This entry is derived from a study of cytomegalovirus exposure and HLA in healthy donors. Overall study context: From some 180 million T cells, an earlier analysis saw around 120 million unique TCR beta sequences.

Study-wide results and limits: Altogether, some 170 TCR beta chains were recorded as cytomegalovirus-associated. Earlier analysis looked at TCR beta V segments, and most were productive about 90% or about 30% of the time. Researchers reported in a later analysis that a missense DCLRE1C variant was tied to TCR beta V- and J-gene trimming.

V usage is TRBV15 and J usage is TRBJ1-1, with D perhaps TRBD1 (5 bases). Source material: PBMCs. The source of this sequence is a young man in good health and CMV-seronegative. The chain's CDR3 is CATSRDAGGRAFF. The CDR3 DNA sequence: TGTGCCACCAGCAGAGATGCGGGGGGGAGAGCTTTCTTT.